The present T cell receptor beta chain was sequenced within a study of T cells expressing NK-cell markers. At the level of the study: Sorted T-cell subsets CD3+CD56+NKG2C+, CD3+CD56+NKG2C- and CD3+CD56-NKG2C+ were TCR beta-sequenced. Broader study findings: Expanded NKG2C+ T cell clones had unclear HCMV specificity.

The authors made TCR beta cDNA libraries by 5'RACE template switching. This switching added a universal primer site and UMIs. TCRdb reprocessed the 5' RACE reads, keeping one entry per CDR3 protein, no DNA. The table counts a few hundred thousand distinct CDR3 sequences; almost 1.5% lies in the top ten. Turning to this clonotype: Its antigen remains unknown.

This receptor was obtained from a woman aged 50 to 60 in good health. The sequenced sample consisted of blood T cells: a sorted CD56 or NKG2C T cell subset, CD4+ or CD8+ T cells, or bulk PBMC T cells (not recorded which).

The CDR3 is CASSAGQLVNQPQHF. The chain joins TRBV6-1 to TRBJ1-5; the TCRdb D gene call, TRBD1, has no DNA to confirm it. CDR1 MNHNS and CDR2 SASEGT come from the germline V gene. The CDR3 contains 15 residues.